This TCR beta chain originates from a study of blood T cell repertoires in COVID-19. Looking at the study overall: Acute-phase and convalescent COVID-19 samples originated in the United States, Italy and Spain. PBMCs, B-cell-depleted T cells, or T cells provided the cDNA or gDNA that made up the material.

Study processing details: Amplification of reference gene primers provided the estimated nucleated cell counts. TCRdb's table, derived via immunoSEQ multiplex PCR, lists solely in-frame clones and lacks some. V, J and clone size were drawn from that table, and D and trimming were deduced from the DNA. The sample consists of roughly 80,000 clones, about 89% of them appearing once. This clone was seen more than once but under ten times. The receptor comes from an older woman with acute or convalescent COVID-19. The material sequenced was peripheral blood.

CDR3 nucleotide sequence: TGTGCCAGCAAAGGGACAGGGAGGACCGGGGAGCTGTTTTTT. Translation gives CASKGTGRTGELFF. The chain carries TRBV28 and TRBJ2-2; 9 bases fit TRBD1. This CDR3 is 14 amino acids long. The germline CDR1 and CDR2 sequences are MDHEN and SYDVKM. J lost 5 bases, V lost 7 bases, and 5 bases had no gene match.